The 30 T cell receptor beta chains in this list originate from one sample, sequenced in a study of cytomegalovirus exposure and HLA in healthy donors (dated 2017 in TCRdb). Libraries were constructed by the immunoSEQ multiplex PCR assay. For the multiplex PCR, a mixture combining 60 forward primers for TCR Vbeta segments and 13 reverse primers for TCR Jbeta segments was used. Here the immuneACCESS table is served through TCRdb, limited to in-frame sequences with V and J called. Missing clones are a known gap in these copies; in checked studies unresolved V genes cover under half, and the rest lacks a known reason. The sample table shows more than 100,000 clones, and around 80% are seen once. The ten largest clones add up to approximately 1.5% of the sample. Material: PBMCs. The receptors derive from a woman under 30 in good health and CMV-seronegative.

The gene calls are TRBV6-1 and TRBJ2-7; possible D gene TRBD2, 6 bases. Germline assignment: CDR1 MNHNS and CDR2 SASEGT. There are 14 residues in the CDR3. V shed 4 bases and J shed 1 base, with 11 bases lying between them. CDR3 sequence (DNA): TGTGCCAGCAGTGCATGGGGGAGGTCCTACGAGCAGTACTTC. Protein product: CASSAWGRSYEQYF.

The rearrangement joins TRBV27 to TRBJ2-7; a possible D gene is TRBD1 (5 bases). From germline, CDR1 is MNHEY and CDR2 SMNVEV (reference sequence). The CDR3 consists of 14 residues. The V end was cut by 5 bases, the J end by 2 bases, with 13 bases between. DNA for the CDR3: TGTGCCAGCAGTAGGTACAGGCTCACCTACGAGCAGTACTTC. Encoded protein: CASSRYRLTYEQYF.

The chain uses TRBV6-1 and TRBJ2-5; 8 bases are a match to TRBD1. The germline CDR1 and CDR2 sequences are MNHNS and SASEGT. The V segment lost 6 bases and the J segment 5 bases; nucleotides outside the gene matches: 5. The CDR3 runs 13 residues. CDR3 sequence (DNA): TGTGCCAGCAGCGGACAGGGCATGGAGACCCAGTACTTC. This codes for CASSGQGMETQYF.

This clone was observed a few times. This chain joins TRBV6-1 and TRBJ2-6; the match to TRBD1 covers 7 bases. Germline V gene sequence: CDR1 MNHNS, CDR2 SASEGT. V dropped 4 bases and J dropped 2; count of bases not matched to a gene: 8. The CDR3 runs to 17 residues. CDR3 in DNA: TGTGCCAGCAGTGTGACAGGGAGCCCCGCTGGGGCCAACGTCCTGACTTTC. Translated, it gives CASSVTGSPAGANVLTF.

This sequence joins TRBV25-1 and TRBJ1-3, with TRBD1 matching over 7 bases. This CDR3 region has 14 residues. Per germline, CDR1 MGHDK and CDR2 SYGVNS. The J segment lost 8 bases and the V segment lost 2 bases, leaving 6 bases of the junction unmatched. CDR3 loop: CASSEPTGTDTIYF. The CDR3 bases are TGTGCCAGCAGTGAACCGACAGGGACGGACACCATATATTTT. The whole variable domain, filled in from reference TRBV25-1 and TRBJ1-3, reads EADIYQTPRYLVIGTGKKITLECSQTMGHDKMYWYQQDPGMELHLIHYSYGVNSTEKGDLSSESTVSRIRTEHFPLTLESARPSHTSQYLCASSEPTGTDTIYFGEGSWLTVV.

This rearrangement joins TRBV15 to TRBJ2-7, with a weak D call TRBD2 (6 bases). This CDR3 region has 17 residues. V lost 0 bases, J lost 4 bases, and 19 bases lay in between. The germline gives CDR1 LNHNV, CDR2 YYDKDF (reference sequence). This CDR3 is CATSRDAWGAGMYEQYF. CDR3 DNA sequence: TGTGCCACCAGCAGAGACGCCTGGGGAGCGGGCATGTACGAGCAGTACTTC.

V is TRBV11-2 and J is TRBJ1-1; D not certain. This CDR3 comprises 13 residues. Trimming removed 4 bases at V and 4 bases at J, with 10 bases between. The V gene's germline CDR1 is SGHAT and CDR2 FQNNGV. In DNA form, the CDR3 reads TGTGCCAGCAGCTCTGGTAGTGGCACTGAAGCTTTCTTT. As protein: CASSSGSGTEAFF.

This chain links TRBV19 with TRBJ2-6, with D hard to call. The CDR3 loop spans 13 amino acids. Trimming stripped 3 bases from V and 9 bases from J, with 9 bases between. Germline CDR1 reads LNHDA; CDR2 reads SQIVND (reference sequence). CDR3 DNA sequence: TGTGCCAGTAGTATGTCGGTCGGCAACGTCCTGACTTTC. Translation: CASSMSVGNVLTF.

The rearrangement uses TRBV7-2 and TRBJ1-1; TRBD1 agrees at 7 bases. This CDR3 region has 13 residues. The germline V gene encodes CDR1 SGHTA and CDR2 FQGNSA. The V and J ends lost 8 bases and 6 bases, in that order; junction bases with no gene match: 9. The CDR3 sequence is CASSFDRAAEAFF. The CDR3 DNA reads TGTGCCAGCTCGTTTGACAGGGCGGCTGAAGCTTTCTTT.

This clone turned up a few times. This chain links TRBV4-1 with TRBJ2-5; a possible D gene is TRBD1 (6 bases). This CDR3 is built from 16 residues. V lost 4 bases and J lost 0, with 15 bases in between. Germline CDR1 and CDR2: MGHRA and YSYEKL. CDR3 bases: TGCGCCAGCAGCCTAACCTGGACAGCATACCAAGAGACCCAGTACTTC. It yields the protein CASSLTWTAYQETQYF.

V and J are TRBV5-4 and TRBJ2-1; D remains ambiguous. The length of the CDR3 is 15 residues. The germline V gene has CDR1 SGHNT and CDR2 YYREEE (reference sequence). V was trimmed by 4 bases and J by 0 bases, leaving 11 bases between them. The chain's CDR3 is CASSRTSSSYNEQFF. The CDR3 nucleotides read TGTGCCAGCAGCCGCACGTCTAGCTCCTACAATGAGCAGTTCTTC.

The chain couples TRBV6-1 to TRBJ1-1, with D possibly being TRBD1 (6 bases). CDR1 MNHNS and CDR2 SASEGT come from the germline V gene. This CDR3 spans 13 amino acids. Trimming removed 8 bases at V and 3 bases at J, with 13 bases between. The CDR3 DNA is TGTGCCAGCGGGGGCGTTACGGACACTGAAGCTTTCTTT. Translating gives CASGGVTDTEAFF.

V usage is TRBV11-1 and J usage is TRBJ2-2, with 7 bases matching TRBD2. Germline V gene data show CDR1 as SGHAT and CDR2 as FQDESV (reference sequence). With 6 bases clipped from V and 1 base from J, the junction kept 5 bases outside the gene matches. This CDR3 has 15 residues. The CDR3 nucleotides are TGTGCCAGCAGTTTCACTAGCGAGAACACCGGGGAGCTGTTTTTT. This encodes CASSFTSENTGELFF.

Here the CDR3 reads CSVERDRTDTQYF. The CDR3 DNA reads as TGCAGCGTTGAACGGGACAGGACAGATACGCAGTATTTT. This chain links TRBV29-1 with TRBJ2-3; 8 bases align to TRBD1. V was pared by 2 bases and J by 3 bases, with 1 base of the junction left unmatched. Germline V gene sequence: CDR1 SQVTM, CDR2 ANQGSEA. The CDR3 sequence is 13 residues long.

The chain links TRBV2 to TRBJ1-2, with 7 bases identical to TRBD1. The CDR3 has 11 amino acids. Trimming cost V 8 bases and J 14 bases; bases outside gene matches: 11. Germline CDR1 and CDR2: SNHLY and FYNNEI. CDR3 loop: CASQKLRDRTF. The CDR3 DNA follows: TGTGCCAGCCAAAAGCTCCGGGACAGAACCTTC.

The chain is built from TRBV4-1 and TRBJ2-7; TRBD2 agrees at 9 bases. This CDR3 comprises 16 residues. V gave up 1 base and J gave up 4 bases; unmatched junction bases: 8. Per the germline V gene, CDR1 is MGHRA and CDR2 is YSYEKL. The CDR3 DNA follows: TGCGCCAGCAGCCAAGCAACGGGACTAGCAGTGTACGAGCAGTACTTC. This encodes CASSQATGLAVYEQYF.

The chain is built from TRBV5-1 and TRBJ2-7; 9 bases align to TRBD2. The V gene's germline CDR1 is SGHRS and CDR2 YFSETQ. This CDR3 is built from 19 residues. V trimming: 3 bases; J trimming: 0 bases; junction bases outside the gene matches: 16. The CDR3 DNA reads TGCGCCAGCAGCTCCTCATTCGCGGGAGGGAGAGCAACCTCCTACGAGCAGTACTTC. The encoded protein is CASSSSFAGGRATSYEQYF.

This sequence joins TRBV5-4 and TRBJ1-2, with 11 bases lining up with TRBD1. Trimming took 5 bases from V and 4 from J; bases not matched to a gene: 13. The CDR3 is 17 amino acids. CDR1 and CDR2 (germline): SGHNT, YYREEE (reference sequence). For the CDR3, the DNA is TGTGCCAGCAGAAATCCGGGACAGGGGGATAGTCGCTATGGCTACACCTTC. This codes for CASRNPGQGDSRYGYTF.

This clone was found once. The chain is built from TRBV4-1 and TRBJ2-3; 10 nucleotides match TRBD2. Trimming at V came to 0 bases and at J to 1 base, leaving 1 base not matched to a gene. CDR1 and CDR2 from the germline V gene are MGHRA and YSYEKL. The CDR3 contains 16 residues. In nucleotides, the CDR3 is TGCGCCAGCAGCCAAGATCTAGCGGGGGGCACAGATACGCAGTATTTT. Translation gives CASSQDLAGGTDTQYF.

J is TRBJ1-1 and V is TRBV10-1, with 8 bases aligning to TRBD1. J was trimmed by 0 bases and V by 6 bases; bases with no gene match: 12. Germline V gives CDR1 WNHNN, CDR2 SYGVQD (reference sequence). This CDR3 region has 17 residues. The CDR3 nucleotides are TGCGCCAGCAGGGCCGACAGGGGCCGTACGATGAACACTGAAGCTTTCTTT. The encoded protein is CASRADRGRTMNTEAFF.

This chain joins TRBV29-1 and TRBJ2-3; D gene unclear. V was shortened by 5 bases and J by 3 bases, with 3 bases between the two germline ends. This CDR3 comprises 10 residues. The germline V gene encodes CDR1 SQVTM and CDR2 ANQGSEA. As DNA, the CDR3 is TGCAGCGTTCCTACAGATACGCAGTATTTT. As protein: CSVPTDTQYF.

This clone has only a few counts. The chain joins TRBV25-1 to TRBJ2-7; the match to TRBD1 covers 9 bases. Trimming cost V 4 bases and J 4 bases; bases outside gene matches: 8. The CDR3 totals 15 residues. CDR1 and CDR2 from the germline V gene are MGHDK and SYGVNS. The CDR3 nucleotides are TGTGCCAGCAGTGCTATGCCGGGACAGGGTTACGAGCAGTACTTC. This translates into CASSAMPGQGYEQYF.

V and J are TRBV2 and TRBJ1-5, with no clear D. Germline V gene sequence: CDR1 SNHLY, CDR2 FYNNEI. V was clipped by 8 bases and J by 0 bases, with 11 bases between them. The CDR3 extends over 14 amino acids. CDR3 nucleotide sequence: TGTGCCAGCTCTGCCGCCTATAGCAATCAGCCCCAGCATTTT. Amino acid sequence: CASSAAYSNQPQHF.

The chain links TRBV30 to TRBJ1-1; D is unresolved. V was pared by 8 bases and J by 0 bases, with 7 bases between. In germline, CDR1 is GTSNPN, CDR2 SVGIG (reference sequence). This CDR3 region has 11 residues. CDR3 bases: TGTGCCCAAGACTTGAACACTGAAGCTTTCTTT. This encodes CAQDLNTEAFF.

This chain connects TRBV25-1 to TRBJ1-4; TRBD1 agrees at 8 bases. The V gene's germline CDR1 is MGHDK and CDR2 SYGVNS. The CDR3 is 14 amino acids. The V segment lost 4 bases and the J segment 9 bases; nucleotides outside the gene matches: 7. The CDR3 DNA follows: TGTGCCAGCAGTGGGGACAGGAGTTTTAAAAAACTGTTTTTT. Protein: CASSGDRSFKKLFF. The full variable domain, rest sourced from reference TRBV25-1 and TRBJ1-4, is EADIYQTPRYLVIGTGKKITLECSQTMGHDKMYWYQQDPGMELHLIHYSYGVNSTEKGDLSSESTVSRIRTEHFPLTLESARPSHTSQYLCASSGDRSFKKLFFGSGTQLSVL.

V usage is TRBV5-1 and J usage is TRBJ2-5, with 7 bases fitting TRBD2. The germline CDR1 and CDR2 sequences are SGHRS and YFSETQ. The length of the CDR3 is 14 residues. The V segment lost 4 bases and the J segment 4 bases; nucleotides outside the gene matches: 7. The DNA of the CDR3 is TGCGCCAGCAGCGGGGCGGGGGTAGGAGAGACCCAGTACTTC. Translation gives CASSGAGVGETQYF. Supplemented by reference TRBV5-1 and TRBJ2-5, the full variable domain reads KAGVTQTPRYLIKTRGQQVTLSCSPISGHRSVSWYQQTPGQGLQFLFEYFSETQRNKGNFPGRFSGRQFSNSRSEMNVSTLELGDSALYLCASSGAGVGETQYFGPGTRLLVL.

The chain uses TRBV19 and TRBJ2-7; D is possibly TRBD1 (5 bases). V lost 1 base and J lost 7, with 8 bases in between. The CDR3 covers 12 residues. CDR1 is LNHDA and CDR2 is SQIVND in the germline V gene (reference sequence). CDR3 in amino acids: CASSIGPGEQYF. CDR3 in DNA: TGTGCCAGTAGTATAGGCCCAGGGGAGCAGTACTTC.

The chain uses TRBV30 and TRBJ2-5, with 7 bases identical to TRBD2. V was pared by 5 bases and J by 0 bases, with 9 bases of the junction left unmatched. Germline V CDR1 and CDR2: GTSNPN, SVGIG (reference sequence). The CDR3 runs 15 residues. The CDR3 DNA follows: TGTGCCTGGTGCCGGGACTACACGTACCAAGAGACCCAGTACTTC. Translation gives CAWCRDYTYQETQYF.

J is TRBJ2-5 and V is TRBV12-5; 8 positions match TRBD2. V lost 0 bases and J lost 5; bases outside the gene matches: 11. The germline V gene has CDR1 LGHNT and CDR2 FRNRAP. CDR3 size: 17 residues. This chain's CDR3 is CASGLVRVSGISETQYF. CDR3 bases: TGTGCTAGTGGTTTGGTACGTGTTAGCGGGATATCGGAGACCCAGTACTTC. The whole variable domain, filled in from reference TRBV12-5 and TRBJ2-5, reads DARVTQTPRHKVTEMGQEVTMRCQPILGHNTVFWYRQTMMQGLELLAYFRNRAPLDDSGMPKDRFSAEMPDATLATLKIQPSEPRDSAVYFCASGLVRVSGISETQYFGPGTRLLVL.

This chain uses TRBV9 with TRBJ2-1; weak D call: TRBD2 (6 bases). The CDR3 has 14 residues. V gave up 2 bases and J gave up 5 bases, with 11 bases separating them. Germline CDR1 and CDR2: SGDLS and YYNGEE. CDR3 in amino acids: CASSVGTVDNEQFF. CDR3 DNA sequence: TGTGCCAGCAGCGTCGGGACTGTAGACAATGAGCAGTTCTTC.